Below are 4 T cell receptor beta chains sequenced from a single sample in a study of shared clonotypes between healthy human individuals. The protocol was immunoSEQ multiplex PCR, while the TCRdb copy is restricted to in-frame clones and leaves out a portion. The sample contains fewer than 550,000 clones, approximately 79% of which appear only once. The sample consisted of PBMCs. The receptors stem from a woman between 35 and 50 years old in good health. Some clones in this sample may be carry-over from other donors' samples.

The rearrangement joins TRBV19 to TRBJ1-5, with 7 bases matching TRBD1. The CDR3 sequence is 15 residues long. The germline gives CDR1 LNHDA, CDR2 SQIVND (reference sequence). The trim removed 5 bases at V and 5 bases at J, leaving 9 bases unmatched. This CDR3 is CASSAGQYLDQPQHF. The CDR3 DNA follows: TGTGCCAGTAGTGCGGGACAGTATCTGGATCAGCCCCAGCATTTT. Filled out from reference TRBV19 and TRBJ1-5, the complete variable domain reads DGGITQSPKYLFRKEGQNVTLSCEQNLNHDAMYWYRQDPGQGLRLIYYSQIVNDFQKGDIAEGYSVSREKKESFPLTVTSAQKNPTAFYLCASSAGQYLDQPQHFGDGTRLSIL.

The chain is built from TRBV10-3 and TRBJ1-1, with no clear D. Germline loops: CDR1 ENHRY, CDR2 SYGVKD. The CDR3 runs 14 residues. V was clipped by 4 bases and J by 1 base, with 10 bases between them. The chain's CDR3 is CAISAETKNTEAFF. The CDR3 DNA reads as TGTGCCATCAGTGCAGAAACTAAGAACACTGAAGCTTTCTTT.

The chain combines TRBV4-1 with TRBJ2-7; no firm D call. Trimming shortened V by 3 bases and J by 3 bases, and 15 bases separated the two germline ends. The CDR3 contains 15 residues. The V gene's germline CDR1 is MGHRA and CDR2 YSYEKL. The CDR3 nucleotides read TGCGCCAGCAGCCAGCTAGGAAGGCCCGACTACGAGCAGTACTTC. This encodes CASSQLGRPDYEQYF.

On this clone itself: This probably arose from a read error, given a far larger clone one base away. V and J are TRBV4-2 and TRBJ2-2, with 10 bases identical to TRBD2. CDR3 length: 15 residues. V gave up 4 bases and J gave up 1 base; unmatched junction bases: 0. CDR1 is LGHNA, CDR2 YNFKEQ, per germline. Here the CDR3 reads CASSRTSGNTGELFF. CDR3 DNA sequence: TGTGCCAGCAGCCGGACTAGCGGGAACACCGGGGAGCTGTTTTTT.